This section outlines one T cell receptor (beta chain) sequence together with its context. Its antigen is still unknown. CDR1 and CDR2 from the germline V gene are GTSNPN and SVGIG (reference sequence). The CDR3 has 14 residues. V was trimmed by 1 base and J by 3 bases, leaving 11 bases between them. This record belongs to a study of immune evolution from preneoplasia to lung adenocarcinoma. The study, taken as a whole, reports: Later-stage lesions appeared to have more T cells, more diversity, less clonality. Normal lung had the highest top T cell clone frequencies.

Repertoires were generated with immunoSEQ multiplex PCR, while TCRdb's copy carries only in-frame clones and drops some. The sample holds 4,500 to 7,500 clones, about 85% seen once. Patient tissue came from resections in Japan or China, 2014–2017. Two lung cancer pathologists independently confirmed each histologic diagnosis. The sequence came from a person aged 60-80 years with lung adenocarcinoma. The rearrangement links TRBV30 to TRBJ2-3, with D maybe TRBD1 (7 bases). Sequencing was carried out using FFPE adjacent normal lung tissue. The CDR3 DNA reads as TGTGCCTGGAGTGGGGACAGCGGGACAGATACGCAGTATTTT. It translates to CAWSGDSGTDTQYF.